This T cell receptor (beta chain) stems from a study of shared clonotypes between healthy human individuals (dated by TCRdb to about 2020). Study-level background: Two women and a few men aged 18 to 49 years were included in the cohort. To estimate repertoire size and how much clonotypes are shared between individuals, the study performed deep sequencing of blood TCR repertoires from roughly five healthy adults. Different laboratories and diverse techniques were used to prepare libraries and sequence TCR repertoires, to increase sequencing depth and limit assay-specific biases. Each donor's leukapheresis produced roughly between about 0.9 and 9.5 billion PBMCs. For each donor, CD4 naive and CD4 memory were each given three plates, CD8 naive was given two plates, and CD8 memory was given one plate.

The CDR3 runs 14 amino acids, cysteine and phenylalanine included. The only DNA kept is the CDR3, 42 bases in frame from the first base. V gives up 3 bases and J gives up 3 bases, and the segment between their germline ends measures 8 bases. Per the germline V gene (reference sequence), MNHEY is the CDR1 and SMNVEV is the CDR2. CD8 naive samples consisted of CD45RO-negative cells that were positively selected for CCR7, yielding a CD45RA+CCR7+ population without TemRA cells. Donors were healthy HIV-negative adults with no recently reported acute infections or vaccinations. Every donor was a Caucasian adult living in Nashville, Tennessee, USA. After blood collection by leukapheresis, PBMCs were isolated using Ficoll-Histopaque density gradient centrifugation and then cryopreserved in the vapor phase of liquid nitrogen. Analytical flow cytometry was used to check the purity and quantity of every magnetically sorted T cell population. From each sorted fraction, genomic DNA was isolated and quantified by UV absorbance on a Nanodrop 2000c.

Here is what the overall study found, with its caveats: Sampling was limited to blood, and TCR repertoires in tissue likely differ from TCR repertoires in blood. Based on pairwise subsampling, the degree of clonotype sharing among donors was expected to be affected by sequencing depth. The small number of donors limited the genetic and exposure-history diversity represented. Even with the large sequencing depth, rarefaction of the sorted-subset datasets indicated that sequencing was incomplete. Higher generation probabilities were observed for clonotypes shared by all four sorted-subset donors than for non-shared clonotypes. When a handful of donors were compared, the shared fraction of clonotypes was around 5.1% for naive CD4, about 4% for naive CD8, 2.3% for memory CD4, and 0.35% to 0.4% for memory CD8. Estimated clonotype richness was generally larger for naive than for memory subsets.

About this clone itself: Its binding antigen is unknown. Qualities for individual bases were not recorded, and no much larger clone is one base off.

TCR CDR3 regions were amplified from genomic DNA by multiplex PCR using the deep immunoSEQ assay. Genomic DNA extracted from each cell subset was distributed evenly over all wells of several immunoSEQ 96-well plates, and each plate served as one replicate. Each replicate PCR for sorted subsets received about 180 ng genomic DNA, equal to tens of thousands of T cell genomes. Purified libraries were quantified with a Qubit 3.0 fluorometer, sized on a Bioanalyzer 2100, and re-quantified with the KAPA Library Quantification kit. Each immunoSEQ 96-well plate was sequenced on its own single-read 150-cycle Illumina NextSeq 550 flow cell. The authors processed their data as follows. Because the immunoSEQ output included only junctional sequences and no quality scores, the filtering could not be the same as the filtering used for full-length reads. To assign V/J genes and CDR3, sequences were annotated against IMGT germline references using PyIR, a Python wrapper for IgBLAST v1.9. Reads were removed for weak V/J assignments (E-value above 1e-6), missing CDR3, stop codons, out-of-frame junctions, or ambiguous translated residues. V3J clonotypes were defined by identical inferred V gene, J gene, and CDR3 amino acid sequence. The percentage overlap between two repertoires was calculated by dividing the number of shared unique clonotypes by the size of the smaller repertoire. Repertoire richness was assessed with RTK rarefaction, the Chao1 estimator, and Recon v2.1 estimates of unobserved clonotypes. Generation probabilities for all TCRbeta clonotypes obtained by the gDNA method from a handful of donors were computed using OLGA. What TCRdb holds here is the immuneACCESS table cut down to in-frame rearrangements. Part of the clones is not present; checked against another copy, under half of the missing clones reflect an unresolved V gene, and the others are unexplained. The V and J calls and clone size were taken over from that table, and D and trimming were inferred from the DNA. This sample lists about 590,000 clones; around 95% were detected once. The ten largest clones represent 0.11% of the sample.

This sequence uses TRBV27 and TRBJ2-2; a confident D gene designation cannot be given. Sequencing was done on a sample of naive CD8+ T cells sorted from blood. The meaning of the sample's cell subset or site label: CD45RA+CCR7+. This receptor was identified in a young woman in good health. The CDR3 protein sequence reads: CASSFQEYTGELFF. Read as DNA, the sequence is TGTGCCAGCAGTTTCCAAGAATACACCGGGGAGCTGTTTTTT.